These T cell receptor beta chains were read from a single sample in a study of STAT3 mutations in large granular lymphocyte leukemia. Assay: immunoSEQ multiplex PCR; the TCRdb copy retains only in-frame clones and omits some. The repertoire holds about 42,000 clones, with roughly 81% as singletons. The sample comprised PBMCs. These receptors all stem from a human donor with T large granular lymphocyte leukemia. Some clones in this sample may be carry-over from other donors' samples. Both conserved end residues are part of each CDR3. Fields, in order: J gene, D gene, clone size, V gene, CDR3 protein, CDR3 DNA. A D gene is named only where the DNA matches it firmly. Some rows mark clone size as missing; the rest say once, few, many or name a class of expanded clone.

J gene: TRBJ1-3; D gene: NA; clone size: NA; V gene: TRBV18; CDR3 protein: CASSRGESSGNTIYF; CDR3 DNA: TGTGCCAGCTCACGCGGGGAGAGCTCTGGAAACACCATATATTTT
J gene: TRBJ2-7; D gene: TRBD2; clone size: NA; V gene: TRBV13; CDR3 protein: CASSRTSGGYYEQYF; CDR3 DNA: TGTGCCAGCAGCAGAACTAGCGGGGGATACTACGAGCAGTACTTC
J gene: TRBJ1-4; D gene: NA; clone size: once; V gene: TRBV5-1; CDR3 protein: CASGHLGKDEKLFF; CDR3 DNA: TGCGCCAGCGGCCACTTAGGGAAAGATGAAAAACTGTTTTTT
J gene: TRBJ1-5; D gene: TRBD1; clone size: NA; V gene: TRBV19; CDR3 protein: CASSMLDRGDNQPQHF; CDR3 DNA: TGTGCCAGTAGTATGCTCGACAGGGGGGATAATCAGCCCCAGCATTTT
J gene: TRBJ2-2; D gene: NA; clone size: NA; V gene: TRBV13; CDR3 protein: CASSSQGKSSVELFF; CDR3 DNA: TGTGCCAGCAGCTCCCAGGGGAAGTCCTCGGTAGAGCTGTTTTTT
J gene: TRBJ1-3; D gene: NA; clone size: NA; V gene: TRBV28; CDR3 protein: CATCQGGWTGNTIYF; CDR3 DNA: TGTGCCACCTGTCAGGGAGGATGGACTGGAAACACCATATATTTT
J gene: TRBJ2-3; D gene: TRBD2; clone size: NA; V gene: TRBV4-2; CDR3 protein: CASSQDPRPSGGSDTQYF; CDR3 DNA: TGTGCCAGCAGCCAAGATCCCAGGCCTAGCGGGGGGTCAGATACGCAGTATTTT
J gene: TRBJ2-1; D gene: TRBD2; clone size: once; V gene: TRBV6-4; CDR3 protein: CASRNVAGGYNEQFF; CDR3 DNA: TGTGCCAGCAGGAACGTAGCGGGGGGATACAATGAGCAGTTCTTC
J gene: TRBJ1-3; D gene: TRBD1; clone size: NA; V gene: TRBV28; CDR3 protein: CASIFVQGNENTIYF; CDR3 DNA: TGTGCCAGCATTTTCGTACAGGGGAACGAAAACACCATATATTTT
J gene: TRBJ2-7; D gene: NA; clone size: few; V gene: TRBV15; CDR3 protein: CATNTDGSYEQYF; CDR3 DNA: TGTGCCACCAATACAGACGGCTCCTACGAGCAGTACTTC
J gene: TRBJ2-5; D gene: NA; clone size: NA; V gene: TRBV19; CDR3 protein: CASSGETQYF; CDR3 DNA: TGTGCCAGTAGCGGGGAGACCCAGTACTTC
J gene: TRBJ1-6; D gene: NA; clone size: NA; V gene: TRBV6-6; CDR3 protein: CASSLLDSPLHF; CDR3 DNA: TGTGCCAGCAGTCTTCTAGATTCACCCCTCCACTTT
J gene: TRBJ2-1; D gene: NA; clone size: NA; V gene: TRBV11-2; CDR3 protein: CASSPHGAVGGNEQFF; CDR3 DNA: TGTGCCAGCAGCCCTCACGGAGCGGTCGGAGGGAATGAGCAGTTCTTC
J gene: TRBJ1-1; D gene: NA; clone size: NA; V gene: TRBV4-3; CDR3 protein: CASSPQGNTEAFF; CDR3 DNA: TGCGCCAGCAGCCCACAGGGGAACACTGAAGCTTTCTTT
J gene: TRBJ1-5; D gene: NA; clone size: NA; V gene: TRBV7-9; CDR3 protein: CASSSMDNQPQHF; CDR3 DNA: TGTGCCAGCAGCTCGATGGACAATCAGCCCCAGCATTTT
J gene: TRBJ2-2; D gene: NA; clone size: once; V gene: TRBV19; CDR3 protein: CASSIDGTGELFF; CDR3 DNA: TGTGCCAGTAGTATAGATGGCACCGGGGAGCTGTTTTTT
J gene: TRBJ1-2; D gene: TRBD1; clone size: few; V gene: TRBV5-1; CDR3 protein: CASSLEGQNYGYTF; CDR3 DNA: TGCGCCAGCAGCTTGGAGGGACAGAACTATGGCTACACCTTC
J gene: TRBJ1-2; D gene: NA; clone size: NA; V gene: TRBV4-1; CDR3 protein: CASSQPGQSLRDGYTF; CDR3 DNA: TGCGCCAGCAGCCAACCCGGACAGTCCCTAAGGGATGGCTACACCTTC
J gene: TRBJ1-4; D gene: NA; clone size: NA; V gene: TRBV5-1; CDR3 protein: CASSLGTGWEKLFF; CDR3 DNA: TGCGCCAGCAGCTTGGGTACAGGATGGGAAAAACTGTTTTTT
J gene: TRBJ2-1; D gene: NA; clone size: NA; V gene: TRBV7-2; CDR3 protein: CASSKQGGSEQFF; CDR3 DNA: TGTGCCAGCAGCAAACAGGGTGGGTCTGAGCAGTTCTTC
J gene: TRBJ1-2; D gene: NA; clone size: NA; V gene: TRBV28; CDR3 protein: CASSLGSFYGYTF; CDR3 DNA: TGTGCCAGCAGCCTAGGGAGTTTCTATGGCTACACCTTC
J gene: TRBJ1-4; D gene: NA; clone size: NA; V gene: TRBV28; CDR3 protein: CASSSTGRKLFF; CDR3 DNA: TGTGCCAGCAGTTCAACAGGGAGGAAACTGTTTTTT
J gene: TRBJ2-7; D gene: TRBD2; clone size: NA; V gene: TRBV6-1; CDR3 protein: CASSAPSGVPYEQYF; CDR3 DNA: TGTGCCAGCAGTGCCCCTAGCGGGGTACCCTACGAGCAGTACTTC
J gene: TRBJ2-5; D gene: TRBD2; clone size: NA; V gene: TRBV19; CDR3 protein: CASSAVGGETQYF; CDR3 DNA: TGTGCCAGTAGTGCTGTGGGGGGGGAGACCCAGTACTTC
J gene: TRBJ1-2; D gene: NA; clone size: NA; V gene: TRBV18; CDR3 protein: CASSPIEGDYGYTF; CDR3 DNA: TGTGCCAGCTCACCAATTGAGGGGGACTATGGCTACACCTTC
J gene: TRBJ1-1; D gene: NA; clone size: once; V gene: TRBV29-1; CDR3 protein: CSVVQLMNTEAFF; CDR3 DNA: TGCAGCGTTGTTCAACTGATGAACACTGAAGCTTTCTTT
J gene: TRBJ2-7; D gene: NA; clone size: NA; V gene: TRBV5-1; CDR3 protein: CASSPSTGSYEQYF; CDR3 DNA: TGCGCCAGCAGCCCCTCGACAGGATCCTACGAGCAGTACTTC
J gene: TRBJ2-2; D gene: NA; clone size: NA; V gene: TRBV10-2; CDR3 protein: CASTQAAGELFF; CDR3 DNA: TGCGCCAGCACCCAAGCCGCCGGGGAGCTGTTTTTT
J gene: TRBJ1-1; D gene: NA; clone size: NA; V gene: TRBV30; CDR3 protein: CAWSVPPTSDSEGAFF; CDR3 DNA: TGTGCCTGGAGTGTACCCCCTACGTCGGACAGTGAAGGGGCTTTCTTT